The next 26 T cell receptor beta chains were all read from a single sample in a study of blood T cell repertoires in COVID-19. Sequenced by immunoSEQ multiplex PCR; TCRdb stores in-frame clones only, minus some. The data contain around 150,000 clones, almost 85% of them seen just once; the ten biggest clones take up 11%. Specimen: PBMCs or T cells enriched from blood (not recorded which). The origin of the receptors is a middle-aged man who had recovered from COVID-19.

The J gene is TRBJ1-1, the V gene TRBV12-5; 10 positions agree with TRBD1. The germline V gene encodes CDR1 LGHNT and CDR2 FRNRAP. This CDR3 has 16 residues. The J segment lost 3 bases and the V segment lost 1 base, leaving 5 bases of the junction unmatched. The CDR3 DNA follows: TGTGCTAGTGGTTTGGCTACTGGGACAGGGGACACTGAAGCTTTCTTT. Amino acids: CASGLATGTGDTEAFF.

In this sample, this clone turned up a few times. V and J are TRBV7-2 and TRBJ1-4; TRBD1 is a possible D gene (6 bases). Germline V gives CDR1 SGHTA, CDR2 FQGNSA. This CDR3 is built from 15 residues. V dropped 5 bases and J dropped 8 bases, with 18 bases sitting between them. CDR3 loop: CASSPGDTGREKLFF. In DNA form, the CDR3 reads TGTGCCAGCAGCCCCGGGGACACGGGAAGGGAAAAACTGTTTTTT.

In DNA form, the CDR3 reads TGTGCCAGCAGCTGGGACAGGGGCGGCTCACCCCTCCACTTT. It yields the protein CASSWDRGGSPLHF. The rearrangement joins TRBV5-4 to TRBJ1-6; 10 bases align to TRBD1. V was pared by 3 bases and J by 10 bases, with 4 bases of the junction left unmatched. The germline CDR1 and CDR2 sequences are SGHNT and YYREEE (reference sequence). This CDR3 region has 14 residues.

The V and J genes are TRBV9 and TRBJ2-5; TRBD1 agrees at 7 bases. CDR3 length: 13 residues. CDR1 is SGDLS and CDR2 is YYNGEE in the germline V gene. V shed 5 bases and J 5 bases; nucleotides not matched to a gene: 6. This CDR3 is CASRGTEGETQYF. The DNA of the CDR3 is TGTGCCAGCAGGGGGACAGAGGGGGAGACCCAGTACTTC.

The CDR3 reads CASSSLVADTDTQYF. The CDR3 region has the DNA TGCGCCAGCAGCTCGCTCGTAGCGGACACAGATACGCAGTATTTT. V is TRBV5-1 and J is TRBJ2-3, with D perhaps TRBD2 (6 bases). The CDR3 is 15 residues long. The V gene lost 3 bases and the J gene lost 2 bases, with 13 bases spanning the gap. Germline-derived CDR1 and CDR2 are SGHRS and YFSETQ.

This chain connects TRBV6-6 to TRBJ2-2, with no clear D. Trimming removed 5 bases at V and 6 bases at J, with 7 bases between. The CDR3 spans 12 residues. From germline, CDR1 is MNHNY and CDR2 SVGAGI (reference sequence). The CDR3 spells CASSNNPGELFF. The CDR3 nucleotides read TGTGCCAGCAGTAACAACCCCGGGGAGCTGTTTTTT.

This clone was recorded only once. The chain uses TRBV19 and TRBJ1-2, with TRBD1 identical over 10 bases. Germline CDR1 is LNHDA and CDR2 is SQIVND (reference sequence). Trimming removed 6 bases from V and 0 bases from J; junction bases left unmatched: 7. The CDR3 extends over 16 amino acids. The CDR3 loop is CASSPGQGPPNYGYTF. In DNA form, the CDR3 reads TGTGCCAGTAGCCCGGGACAGGGGCCGCCTAACTATGGCTACACCTTC.

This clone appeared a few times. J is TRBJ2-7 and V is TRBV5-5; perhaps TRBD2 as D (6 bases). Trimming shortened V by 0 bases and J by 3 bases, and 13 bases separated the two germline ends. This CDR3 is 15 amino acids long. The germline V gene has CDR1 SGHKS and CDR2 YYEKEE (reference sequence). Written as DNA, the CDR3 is TGTGCCAGCAGCTTGGGCGCGGGGCTTCTCTACGAGCAGTACTTC. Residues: CASSLGAGLLYEQYF.

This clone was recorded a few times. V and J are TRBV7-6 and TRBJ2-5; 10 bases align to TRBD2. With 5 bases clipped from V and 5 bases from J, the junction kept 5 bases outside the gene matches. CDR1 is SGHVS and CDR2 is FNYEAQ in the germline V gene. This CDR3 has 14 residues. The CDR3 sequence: CASSLASGSETQYF. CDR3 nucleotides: TGTGCCAGCAGCCTTGCTAGCGGGAGCGAGACCCAGTACTTC.

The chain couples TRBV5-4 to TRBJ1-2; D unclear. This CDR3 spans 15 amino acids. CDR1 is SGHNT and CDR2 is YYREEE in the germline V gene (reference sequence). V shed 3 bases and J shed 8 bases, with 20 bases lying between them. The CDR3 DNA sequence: TGTGCCAGCAGCTCCTTTGACACCCTCGTCGGAGGCTACACCTTC. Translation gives CASSSFDTLVGGYTF.

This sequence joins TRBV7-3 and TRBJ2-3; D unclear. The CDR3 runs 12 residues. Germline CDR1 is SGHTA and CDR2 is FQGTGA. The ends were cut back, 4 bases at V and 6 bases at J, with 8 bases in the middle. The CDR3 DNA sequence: TGTGCCAGCAGCTCGGGTGCTGATACGCAGTATTTT. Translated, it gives CASSSGADTQYF.

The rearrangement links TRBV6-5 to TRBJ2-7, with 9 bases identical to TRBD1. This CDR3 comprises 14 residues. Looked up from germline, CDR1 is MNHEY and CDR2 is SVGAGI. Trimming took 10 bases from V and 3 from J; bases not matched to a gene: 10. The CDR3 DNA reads TGTGCCACCCGCTCCGGGACAGGGATCTACGAGCAGTACTTC. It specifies CATRSGTGIYEQYF.

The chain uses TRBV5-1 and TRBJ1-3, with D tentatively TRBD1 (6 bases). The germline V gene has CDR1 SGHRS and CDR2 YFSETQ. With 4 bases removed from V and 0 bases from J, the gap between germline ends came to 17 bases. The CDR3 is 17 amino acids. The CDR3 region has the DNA TGCGCCAGCAGCCCTCGAATCGGACAGACCTCTGGAAACACCATATATTTT. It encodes CASSPRIGQTSGNTIYF.

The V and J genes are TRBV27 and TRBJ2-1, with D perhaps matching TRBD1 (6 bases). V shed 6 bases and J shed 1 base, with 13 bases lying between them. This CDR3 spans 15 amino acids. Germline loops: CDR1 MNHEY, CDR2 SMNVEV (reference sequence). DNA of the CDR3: TGTGCCAGCAGAATTACAGGGTTTTCCTACAATGAGCAGTTCTTC. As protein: CASRITGFSYNEQFF.

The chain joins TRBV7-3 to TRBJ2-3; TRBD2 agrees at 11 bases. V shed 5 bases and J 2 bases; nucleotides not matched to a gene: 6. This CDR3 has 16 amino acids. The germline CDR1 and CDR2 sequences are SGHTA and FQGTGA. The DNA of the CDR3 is TGTGCCAGCAGCACCGGGACTAGCGGACCCACAGATACGCAGTATTTT. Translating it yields CASSTGTSGPTDTQYF.

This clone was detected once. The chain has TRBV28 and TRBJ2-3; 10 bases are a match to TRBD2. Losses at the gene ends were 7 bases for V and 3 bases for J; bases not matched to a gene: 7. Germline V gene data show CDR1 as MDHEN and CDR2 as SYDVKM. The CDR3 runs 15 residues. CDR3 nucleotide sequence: TGTGCCAGCAACCCTAGCGGGAGTCGGACAGATACGCAGTATTTT. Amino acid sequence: CASNPSGSRTDTQYF.

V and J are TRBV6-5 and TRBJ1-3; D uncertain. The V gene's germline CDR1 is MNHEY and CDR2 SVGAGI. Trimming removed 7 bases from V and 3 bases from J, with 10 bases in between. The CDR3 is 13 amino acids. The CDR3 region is CASNTINGNTIYF. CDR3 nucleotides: TGTGCCAGCAACACCATTAATGGAAACACCATATATTTT.

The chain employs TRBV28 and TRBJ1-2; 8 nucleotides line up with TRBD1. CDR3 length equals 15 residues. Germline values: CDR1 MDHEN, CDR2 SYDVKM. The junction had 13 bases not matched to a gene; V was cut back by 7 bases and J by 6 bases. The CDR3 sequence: CASTSGGLGKNGYTF. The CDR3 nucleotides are TGTGCCAGCACCTCAGGGGGCTTAGGGAAGAATGGCTACACCTTC.

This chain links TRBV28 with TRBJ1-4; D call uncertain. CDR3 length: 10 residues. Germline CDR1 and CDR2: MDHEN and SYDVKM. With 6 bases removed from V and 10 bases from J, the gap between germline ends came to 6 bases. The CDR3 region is CASSSRKLFF. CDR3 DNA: TGTGCCAGCAGCTCGCGAAAACTGTTTTTT.

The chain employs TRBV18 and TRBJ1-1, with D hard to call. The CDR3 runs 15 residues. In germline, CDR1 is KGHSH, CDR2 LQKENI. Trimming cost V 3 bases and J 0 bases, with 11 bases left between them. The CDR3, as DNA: TGTGCCAGCTCACCCAGGCAGGTAATGAACACTGAAGCTTTCTTT. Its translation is CASSPRQVMNTEAFF.

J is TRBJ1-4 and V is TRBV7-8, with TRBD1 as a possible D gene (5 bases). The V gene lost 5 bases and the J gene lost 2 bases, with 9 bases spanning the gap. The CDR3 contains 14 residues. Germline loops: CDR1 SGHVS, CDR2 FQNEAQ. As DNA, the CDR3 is TGTGCCAGCAGCCGGGGGGGGACTAATGAAAAACTGTTTTTT. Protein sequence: CASSRGGTNEKLFF. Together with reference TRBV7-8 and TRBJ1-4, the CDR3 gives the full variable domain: GAGVSQSPRYKVAKRGQDVALRCDPISGHVSLFWYQQALGQGPEFLTYFQNEAQLDKSGLPSDRFFAERPEGSVSTLKIQRTQQEDSAVYLCASSRGGTNEKLFFGSGTQLSVL.

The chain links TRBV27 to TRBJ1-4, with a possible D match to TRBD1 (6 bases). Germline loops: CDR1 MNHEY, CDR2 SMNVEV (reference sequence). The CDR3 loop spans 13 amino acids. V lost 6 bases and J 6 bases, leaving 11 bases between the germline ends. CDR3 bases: TGTGCCAGCAGGTCTGGGGGCCATGAAAAACTGTTTTTT. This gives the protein CASRSGGHEKLFF.

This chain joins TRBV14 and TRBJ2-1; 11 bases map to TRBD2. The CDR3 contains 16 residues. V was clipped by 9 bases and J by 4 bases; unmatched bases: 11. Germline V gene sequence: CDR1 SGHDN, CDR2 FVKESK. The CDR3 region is CARDASGGPYYNEQFF. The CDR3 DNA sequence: TGTGCCAGGGATGCTAGCGGGGGGCCCTATTACAATGAGCAGTTCTTC.

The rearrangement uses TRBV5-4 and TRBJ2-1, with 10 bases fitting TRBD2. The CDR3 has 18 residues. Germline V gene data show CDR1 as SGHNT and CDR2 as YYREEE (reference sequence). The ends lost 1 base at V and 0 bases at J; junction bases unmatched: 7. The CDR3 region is CASSLKRGGASSYNEQFF. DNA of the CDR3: TGTGCCAGCAGCTTGAAGCGGGGGGGGGCCAGCTCCTACAATGAGCAGTTCTTC.

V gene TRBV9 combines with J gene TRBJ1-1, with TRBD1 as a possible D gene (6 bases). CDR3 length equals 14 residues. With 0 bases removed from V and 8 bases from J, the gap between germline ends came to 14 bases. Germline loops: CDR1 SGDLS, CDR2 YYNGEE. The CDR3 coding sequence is TGTGCCAGCAGCGTAGGTAGAGCCGGGACAGAAGCTTTCTTT. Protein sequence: CASSVGRAGTEAFF.

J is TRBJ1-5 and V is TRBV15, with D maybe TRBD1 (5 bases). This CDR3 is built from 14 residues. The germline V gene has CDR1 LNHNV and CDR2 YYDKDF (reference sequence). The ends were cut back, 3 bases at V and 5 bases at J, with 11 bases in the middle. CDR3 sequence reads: CATSSSGPHQPQHF. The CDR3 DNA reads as TGTGCCACCAGCAGTTCAGGGCCGCATCAGCCCCAGCATTTT.